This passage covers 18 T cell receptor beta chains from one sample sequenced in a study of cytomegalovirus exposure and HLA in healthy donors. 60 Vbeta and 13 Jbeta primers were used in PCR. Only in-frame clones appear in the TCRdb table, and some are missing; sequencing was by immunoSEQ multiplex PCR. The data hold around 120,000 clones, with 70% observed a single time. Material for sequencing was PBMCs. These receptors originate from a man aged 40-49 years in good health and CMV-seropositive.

CDR3 sequence (DNA): TGTGCCAGCAGTTACGTGGGGGGGGATACCCCGGAGACCCAGTACTTC. It translates to CASSYVGGDTPETQYF. The chain carries TRBV6-5 and TRBJ2-5, with 7 bases identical to TRBD2. V shed 2 bases and J 5 bases; nucleotides not matched to a gene: 11. The CDR3 is 16 residues long. Germline V gene sequence: CDR1 MNHEY, CDR2 SVGAGI.

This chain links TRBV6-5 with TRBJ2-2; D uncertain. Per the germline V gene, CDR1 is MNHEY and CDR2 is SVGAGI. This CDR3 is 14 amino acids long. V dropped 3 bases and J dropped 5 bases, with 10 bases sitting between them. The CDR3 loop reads CASSYSPETGELFF. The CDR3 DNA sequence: TGTGCCAGCAGTTATAGTCCGGAGACCGGGGAGCTGTTTTTT.

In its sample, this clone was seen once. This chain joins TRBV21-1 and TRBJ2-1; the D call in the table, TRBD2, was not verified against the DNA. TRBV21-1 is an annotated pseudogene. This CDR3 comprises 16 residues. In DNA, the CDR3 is TGTGCCAGCAGCCCCGTAGCGGGAGTATGGTACAATGAGCAGTTCTTC. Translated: CASSPVAGVWYNEQFF.

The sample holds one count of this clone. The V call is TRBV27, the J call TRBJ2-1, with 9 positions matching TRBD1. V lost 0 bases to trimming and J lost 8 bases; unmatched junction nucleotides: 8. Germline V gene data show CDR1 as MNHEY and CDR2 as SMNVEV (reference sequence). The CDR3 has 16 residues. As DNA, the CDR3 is TGTGCCAGCAGTTTATCGGCGGGACAGGGTATCTATGAGCAGTTCTTC. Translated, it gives CASSLSAGQGIYEQFF.

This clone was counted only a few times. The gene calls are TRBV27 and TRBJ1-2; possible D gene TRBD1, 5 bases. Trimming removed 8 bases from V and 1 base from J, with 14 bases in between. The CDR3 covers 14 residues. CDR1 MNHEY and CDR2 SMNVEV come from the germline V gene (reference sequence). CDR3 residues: CASGPTALNYGYTF. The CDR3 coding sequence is TGTGCCAGCGGCCCGACAGCCCTTAACTATGGCTACACCTTC.

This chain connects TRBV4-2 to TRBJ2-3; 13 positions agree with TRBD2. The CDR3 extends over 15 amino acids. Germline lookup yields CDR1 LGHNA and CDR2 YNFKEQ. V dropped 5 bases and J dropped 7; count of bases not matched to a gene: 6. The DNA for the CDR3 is TGTGCCAGCAGCGAACTAGCGGGAGGGCGATATACGCAGTATTTT. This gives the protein CASSELAGGRYTQYF.

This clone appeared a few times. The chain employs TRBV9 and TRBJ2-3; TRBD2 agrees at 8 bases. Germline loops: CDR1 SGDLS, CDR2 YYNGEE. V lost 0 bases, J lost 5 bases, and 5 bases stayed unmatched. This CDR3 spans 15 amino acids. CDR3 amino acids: CASSVAAGGIDTQYF. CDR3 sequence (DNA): TGTGCCAGCAGCGTAGCGGCGGGAGGAATAGATACGCAGTATTTT.

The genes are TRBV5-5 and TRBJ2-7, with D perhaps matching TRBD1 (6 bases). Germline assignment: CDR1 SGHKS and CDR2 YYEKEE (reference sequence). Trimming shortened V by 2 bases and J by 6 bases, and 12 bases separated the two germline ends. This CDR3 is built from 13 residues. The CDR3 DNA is TGTGCCAGCAGCTTTTCCCGGGACACCGAGCAGTACGTC. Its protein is CASSFSRDTEQYV.

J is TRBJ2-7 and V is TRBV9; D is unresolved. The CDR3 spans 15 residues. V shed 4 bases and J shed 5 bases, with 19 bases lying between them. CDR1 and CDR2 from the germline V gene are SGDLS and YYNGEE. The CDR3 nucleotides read TGTGCCAGCAGCTACAGCCCCACCGGTTCCCACGAGCAGTACTTC. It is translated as CASSYSPTGSHEQYF.

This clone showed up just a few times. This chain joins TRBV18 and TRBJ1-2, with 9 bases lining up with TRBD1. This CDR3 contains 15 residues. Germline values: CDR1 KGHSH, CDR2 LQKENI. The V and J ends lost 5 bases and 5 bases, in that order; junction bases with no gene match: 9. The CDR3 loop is CASSIPGQGNYGYTF. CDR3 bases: TGTGCCAGCTCAATACCGGGACAGGGTAATTATGGCTACACCTTC.

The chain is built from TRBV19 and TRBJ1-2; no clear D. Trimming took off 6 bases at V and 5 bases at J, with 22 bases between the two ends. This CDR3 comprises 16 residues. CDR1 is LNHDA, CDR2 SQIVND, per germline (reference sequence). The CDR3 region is CASRTNFIATGYGYTF. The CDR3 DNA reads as TGTGCCAGTAGGACCAACTTTATTGCTACGGGGTATGGCTACACCTTC.

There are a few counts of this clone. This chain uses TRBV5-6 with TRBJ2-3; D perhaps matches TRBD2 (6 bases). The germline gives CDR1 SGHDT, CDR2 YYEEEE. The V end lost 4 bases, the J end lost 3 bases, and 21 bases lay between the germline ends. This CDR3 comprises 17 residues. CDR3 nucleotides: TGTGCCAGCAGCGGTGAGAGGCGGGCGGGATTAACAGATACGCAGTATTTT. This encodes CASSGERRAGLTDTQYF.

The CDR3 spells CASSLLAGGANTGELFF. In DNA form, the CDR3 reads TGCGCCAGCAGCTTACTAGCGGGCGGCGCGAACACCGGGGAGCTGTTTTTT. This chain joins TRBV5-1 and TRBJ2-2; 9 bases match TRBD2. Germline V gives CDR1 SGHRS, CDR2 YFSETQ. The V segment lost 2 bases and the J segment 0 bases; nucleotides outside the gene matches: 5. This CDR3 is 17 amino acids long.

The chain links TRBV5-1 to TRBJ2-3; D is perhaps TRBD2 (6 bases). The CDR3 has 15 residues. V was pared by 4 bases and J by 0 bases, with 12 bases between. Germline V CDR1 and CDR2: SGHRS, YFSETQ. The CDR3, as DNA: TGCGCCAGCAGCGAACTAGCTTTTAGCACAGATACGCAGTATTTT. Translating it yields CASSELAFSTDTQYF.

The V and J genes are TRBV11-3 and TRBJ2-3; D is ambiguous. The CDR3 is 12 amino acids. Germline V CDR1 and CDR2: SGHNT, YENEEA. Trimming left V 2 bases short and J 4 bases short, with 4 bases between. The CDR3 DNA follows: TGTGCCAGCAGCTTACCCGCAGATACGCAGTATTTT. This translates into CASSLPADTQYF.

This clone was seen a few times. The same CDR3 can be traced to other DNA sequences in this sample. The CDR3 reads CASSPGTGGTEAFF. The CDR3 DNA reads as TGTGCCAGCTCACCAGGGACAGGGGGAACTGAAGCTTTCTTT. This chain joins TRBV18 and TRBJ1-1; 11 bases match TRBD1. Germline loops: CDR1 KGHSH, CDR2 LQKENI. CDR3 length equals 14 residues. J was trimmed by 5 bases and V by 2 bases; bases with no gene match: 1.

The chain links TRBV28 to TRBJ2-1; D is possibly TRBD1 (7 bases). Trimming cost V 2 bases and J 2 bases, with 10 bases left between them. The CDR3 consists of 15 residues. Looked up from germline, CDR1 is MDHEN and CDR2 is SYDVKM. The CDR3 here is CASSLRRGPYNEQFF. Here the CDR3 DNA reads TGTGCCAGCAGTTTACGGAGGGGGCCCTACAATGAGCAGTTCTTC.

The CDR3 DNA reads TGTGCCAGCAGTTTGGCGGGTCTTAGTGGGTACGAGCAGTACTTC. The encoded protein is CASSLAGLSGYEQYF. V gene TRBV27 combines with J gene TRBJ2-7; D might be TRBD2 (5 bases). This CDR3 has 15 residues. Germline V lookup: CDR1 MNHEY, CDR2 SMNVEV (reference sequence). Between the trimmed V and J ends, which lost 3 bases and 4 bases, there was a span of 16 bases.